These 26 T cell receptor beta chains were all obtained from the same sample, sequenced in a study of blood T cells in healthy people across ages. With a J-beta primer mix and a sample-barcoded 5' primer, a second PCR ran about 7 to 12 cycles. MiXCR, applied by TCRdb to the 5' RACE reads, yields one record per CDR3 protein. This sample yields 1.6 million or so distinct CDR3 sequences, of which about 31% are seen a single time; approximately 10% belongs to the top ten. The sequencing sample was made of blood. These receptors all come from a young woman in good health.

V and J are TRBV20-1 and TRBJ2-1, with D possibly being TRBD2 (7 bases). Deletions cut 6 bases from V and 5 bases from J, with 14 bases between. Germline CDR1 DFQATT, CDR2 SNEGSKA (reference sequence). This CDR3 is built from 13 residues. CDR3 bases: TGCAGTGCAGGGGGGAGGGCCCACAATGAGCAGTTCTTC. Encoded protein: CSAGGRAHNEQFF.

This clonotype was seen a few times. The chain links TRBV5-5 to TRBJ1-2; tentatively, D is TRBD1 (5 bases). This CDR3 region has 14 residues. The V end lost 4 bases, the J end lost 0 bases, and 10 bases lay between the germline ends. Germline V CDR1 and CDR2: SGHKS, YYEKEE (reference sequence). The chain's CDR3 is CASSTVTANYGYTF. In DNA, the CDR3 is TGTGCCAGCAGCACCGTGACAGCTAACTATGGCTACACCTTC. Supplemented by reference TRBV5-5 and TRBJ1-2, the full variable domain reads DAGVTQSPTHLIKTRGQQVTLRCSPISGHKSVSWYQQVLGQGPQFIFQYYEKEERGRGNFPDRFSARQFPNYSSELNVNALLLGDSALYLCASSTVTANYGYTFGSGTRLTVV.

The rearrangement joins TRBV30 to TRBJ2-7, with 9 bases fitting TRBD1. Germline CDR1 reads GTSNPN; CDR2 reads SVGIG (reference sequence). V shed 2 bases and J 5 bases; nucleotides not matched to a gene: 7. This CDR3 contains 14 residues. CDR3 DNA: TGTGCCTGGAGTAGGATGGGACAGGGTGACGAGCAGTACTTC. It yields the protein CAWSRMGQGDEQYF.

With regard to this clonotype: At one boundary the junction diverges from the germline segment, which might be a read error. The rearrangement links TRBV5-1 to TRBJ1-2, with D perhaps TRBD1 (5 bases). This CDR3 comprises 13 residues. Germline CDR1 SGHRS, CDR2 YFSETQ. CDR3 sequence: CAGSSQVNYGYTF. CDR3 nucleotide sequence: TGCGCCGGCAGTTCACAGGTTAACTATGGCTACACCTTC. The entire variable domain, with the rest obtained from reference TRBV5-1 and TRBJ1-2, is as follows: KAGVTQTPRYLIKTRGQQVTLSCSPISGHRSVSWYQQTPGQGLQFLFEYFSETQRNKGNFPGRFSGRQFSNSRSEMNVSTLELGDSALYLCAGSSQVNYGYTFGSGTRLTVV.

V gene TRBV27 combines with J gene TRBJ1-1; no definite D call. With 2 bases removed from V and 8 bases from J, the gap between germline ends came to 15 bases. CDR3 size: 14 residues. Looked up from germline, CDR1 is MNHEY and CDR2 is SMNVEV (reference sequence). The CDR3 nucleotides are TGTGCCAGCAGTTTAACTTCCTCGGCGGGGGAAGCTTTCTTT. Translation gives CASSLTSSAGEAFF.

This clonotype came up a few times. The chain is built from TRBV20-1 and TRBJ2-7; TRBD2 is a possible D gene (5 bases). Trimming left V 1 base short and J 6 bases short, with 10 bases between. Germline V gene lookup returns CDR1 DFQATT and CDR2 SNEGSKA (reference sequence). The CDR3 is 12 amino acids. The CDR3 reads CSARGLTIEQYF. CDR3 DNA: TGCAGTGCTAGAGGTCTGACTATCGAGCAGTACTTC.

This clonotype was recorded at least ten times. The chain has TRBV27 and TRBJ2-7; the D gene is possibly TRBD1 (5 bases). V was pared by 6 bases and J by 3 bases, with 15 bases between. CDR3 length: 14 residues. CDR1 and CDR2 (germline): MNHEY, SMNVEV (reference sequence). CDR3 coding DNA: TGTGCCAGCAGCCCATACAGGTTACACTACGAGCAGTACTTC. As protein: CASSPYRLHYEQYF.

This clonotype was counted a few times. The V call is TRBV5-1, the J call TRBJ1-2, with D possibly TRBD1 on 6 matching bases. The V and J ends lost 0 bases and 6 bases respectively, with 18 bases between them. CDR1 and CDR2 from the germline V gene are SGHRS and YFSETQ. The CDR3 length is 16 residues. CDR3 amino acids: CASSLAQGYYGDGYTF. The CDR3 DNA reads as TGCGCCAGCAGCTTGGCACAGGGTTATTATGGCGATGGCTACACCTTC. The complete variable domain, with remaining parts taken from reference TRBV5-1 and TRBJ1-2, reads KAGVTQTPRYLIKTRGQQVTLSCSPISGHRSVSWYQQTPGQGLQFLFEYFSETQRNKGNFPGRFSGRQFSNSRSEMNVSTLELGDSALYLCASSLAQGYYGDGYTFGSGTRLTVV.

This clonotype was found a few times. The CDR3, as DNA: TGTGCCAGCAGCCCCGCCGGGACAGGGGTCCCTAGCACAGATACGCAGTATTTT. It translates to CASSPAGTGVPSTDTQYF. The chain has TRBV7-3 and TRBJ2-3; 10 bases are a match to TRBD1. V lost 5 bases to trimming and J lost 0 bases; unmatched junction nucleotides: 11. The germline V gene has CDR1 SGHTA and CDR2 FQGTGA. This CDR3 has 18 amino acids.

This clonotype was detected a few times. The chain employs TRBV20-1 and TRBJ1-1, with a weak D call TRBD1 (6 bases). Germline V CDR1 and CDR2: DFQATT, SNEGSKA (reference sequence). V was shortened by 3 bases and J by 2 bases, with 10 bases between the two germline ends. The CDR3 has 13 residues. CDR3: CSASRGGNTEAFF. The CDR3 DNA reads as TGCAGTGCTAGCCGAGGGGGAAACACTGAAGCTTTCTTT.

The chain uses TRBV20-1 and TRBJ2-3, with 7 bases lining up with TRBD2. Germline trimming cut 0 bases from V and 6 bases from J; bases unmatched to any gene: 12. Germline V gene lookup returns CDR1 DFQATT and CDR2 SNEGSKA (reference sequence). CDR3 length: 16 residues. The CDR3 is CSARDVPGGSPDTQYF. CDR3 DNA: TGCAGTGCTAGAGATGTGCCGGGCGGGAGCCCGGATACGCAGTATTTT.

V and J are TRBV20-1 and TRBJ1-5, with a possible D match to TRBD1 (6 bases). The V gene lost 3 bases and the J gene lost 0 bases, with 12 bases spanning the gap. This CDR3 has 15 amino acids. CDR1 and CDR2 from the germline V gene are DFQATT and SNEGSKA (reference sequence). The CDR3 is CSASRSGDSNQPQHF. The CDR3 nucleotides are TGCAGTGCTAGTAGGTCAGGGGATAGCAATCAGCCCCAGCATTTT.

This clonotype appeared a single time. This chain links TRBV29-1 with TRBJ2-5; D is ambiguous. Deletions cut 4 bases from V and 2 bases from J, with 8 bases between. The CDR3 contains 12 residues. Germline-derived CDR1 and CDR2 are SQVTM and ANQGSEA. The CDR3 DNA is TGCAGCGTTGTACACCGGCAAGAGACCCAGTACTTC. Its translation: CSVVHRQETQYF.

This clonotype showed up just once. The chain uses TRBV28 and TRBJ2-5; possibly TRBD1 or TRBD2 for D (7 bases each). Germline-derived CDR1 and CDR2 are MDHEN and SYDVKM. The V end lost 6 bases, the J end lost 4 bases, and 18 bases lay between the germline ends. This CDR3 has 15 amino acids. The CDR3 spells CASSPRVRGGETQYF. In DNA form, the CDR3 reads TGTGCCAGCAGCCCAAGAGTCAGGGGGGGAGAGACCCAGTACTTC.

This clonotype was recorded a few times. The rearrangement uses TRBV20-1 and TRBJ1-6, with 8 nucleotides matching TRBD1. The junction had 1 base not matched to a gene; V was cut back by 4 bases and J by 2 bases. The germline V gene encodes CDR1 DFQATT and CDR2 SNEGSKA (reference sequence). The CDR3 is 14 residues long. CDR3 in amino acids: CSATDRAYNSPLHF. The CDR3 DNA follows: TGCAGTGCTACGGACAGGGCCTATAATTCACCCCTCCACTTT.

Points on this clonotype: At one end, the junction sequence differs from germline, possibly due to a read error. The chain joins TRBV20-1 to TRBJ2-7; no reliable D call. Germline CDR1 reads DFQATT; CDR2 reads SNEGSKA (reference sequence). The CDR3 covers 14 residues. Here the CDR3 DNA reads TGCAGTGCTAGCTCCAGGATACCATCCTGCGAGCAGTACTTC. Amino acids: CSASSRIPSCEQYF.

This clonotype appeared a few times. The V gene is TRBV6-2 or TRBV6-3, the J gene TRBJ2-7, with 7 bases fitting TRBD2. V lost 4 bases to trimming and J lost 9 bases; unmatched junction nucleotides: 12. The CDR3 covers 14 residues. Germline CDR1 reads MNHEY; CDR2 reads SVGEGT. The CDR3 sequence: CASSLLAGSWGQYF. The CDR3 DNA follows: TGTGCCAGCAGTTTATTAGCGGGCTCCTGGGGGCAGTACTTC.

This clonotype was seen repeatedly, ten times or more. The chain carries TRBV5-1 and TRBJ2-1, with TRBD1 as a possible D gene (6 bases). The CDR3 sequence is 15 residues long. CDR1 is SGHRS, CDR2 YFSETQ, per germline. V lost 0 bases, J lost 7 bases, and 14 bases lay in between. This chain's CDR3 is CASSLDRDNRNEQFF. The CDR3 DNA sequence: TGCGCCAGCAGCTTGGACAGGGACAACAGGAATGAGCAGTTCTTC.

The genes are TRBV6-4 and TRBJ2-3; D might be TRBD1 or TRBD2, each matching 5 bases. Trimming shortened V by 3 bases and J by 2 bases, and 9 bases separated the two germline ends. The V gene's germline CDR1 is MRHNA and CDR2 SNTAGT. This CDR3 spans 14 amino acids. The CDR3 reads CASSEGTHTDTQYF. The CDR3 DNA follows: TGTGCCAGCAGTGAGGGGACCCACACAGATACGCAGTATTTT.

The J gene is TRBJ2-4, the V gene TRBV18; D gene uncertain. Per germline, CDR1 KGHSH and CDR2 LQKENI. The CDR3 extends over 17 amino acids. V lost 3 bases and J lost 0, with 15 bases in between. DNA of the CDR3: TGTGCCAGCTCACCTTTCGGTGTGCCCCTAGCCAAAAACATTCAGTACTTC. Translating it yields CASSPFGVPLAKNIQYF.

This chain uses TRBV6-5 with TRBJ2-5; possibly TRBD1 for D (5 bases). Judging by the DNA end, TRBJ2-7 fits better; the J call may be wrong. This CDR3 is 12 amino acids long. CDR1 and CDR2 (germline): MNHEY, SVGAGI. The CDR3 bases are TGTGCCAGCACAGGGTCGGCCCGCGAGCAGTACTTC. Its protein product is CASTGSAREQYF.

The table lists this clonotype with many counts. The rearrangement uses TRBV29-1 and TRBJ2-7, with 10 bases aligning to TRBD1. The CDR3 totals 14 residues. The J segment lost 3 bases and the V segment lost 4 bases, leaving 6 bases of the junction unmatched. Looked up from germline, CDR1 is SQVTM and CDR2 is ANQGSEA. CDR3: CSVVGQGGFYEQYF. DNA of the CDR3: TGCAGCGTTGTAGGACAGGGGGGTTTCTACGAGCAGTACTTC.

The chain has TRBV3-1 and TRBJ2-5; 8 nucleotides line up with TRBD1. The end of the DNA aligns better with TRBJ2-7, so the J call may be wrong. The CDR3 totals 15 residues. Germline V lookup: CDR1 LGHDT, CDR2 YNNKEL (reference sequence). Here the CDR3 reads CASSPHWTGSGEQYF. The CDR3 region has the DNA TGTGCCAGCAGCCCTCACTGGACAGGGTCTGGCGAGCAGTACTTC.

This clonotype was seen only a few times. V usage is TRBV29-1 and J usage is TRBJ1-5; a weak D match, TRBD1 (6 bases). The CDR3 sequence is 17 residues long. CDR1 and CDR2 from the germline V gene are SQVTM and ANQGSEA. Trimming stripped 5 bases from V and 2 bases from J, with 22 bases between. CDR3 nucleotide sequence: TGCAGCGTTCTCAACGGGGGCCGTCGAGGGGGCAATCAGCCCCAGCATTTT. Amino acids: CSVLNGGRRGGNQPQHF. Combining the CDR3 with reference TRBV29-1 and TRBJ1-5 gives the whole variable domain SAVISQKPSRDICQRGTSLTIQCQVDSQVTMMFWYRQQPGQSLTLIATANQGSEATYESGFVIDKFPISRPNLTFSTLTVSNMSPEDSSIYLCSVLNGGRRGGNQPQHFGDGTRLSIL.

In regard to this clonotype: One end of the junction fails to match germline, which may point to a read error. The CDR3 protein is CSAMNYGSTF. CDR3 DNA sequence: TGTAGTGCTATGAACTATGGCTCCACCTTC. V usage is TRBV20-1 and J usage is TRBJ1-2; D gene unclear. Germline CDR1 and CDR2: DFQATT and SNEGSKA (reference sequence). CDR3 length: 10 residues.

This clonotype has a handful of counts. The rearrangement joins TRBV10-3 to TRBJ2-3, with 10 bases matching TRBD1. CDR1 ENHRY and CDR2 SYGVKD come from the germline V gene. The CDR3 has 13 residues. The trim removed 8 bases at V and 7 bases at J, leaving 6 bases unmatched. The CDR3 DNA sequence: TGTGCCATCGGGGGGACAGGGGACCATACGCAGTATTTT. It translates to CAIGGTGDHTQYF.